This T cell receptor beta chain is drawn from a study of blood T cell repertoires in COVID-19. For the study at large: Researchers got acute and convalescent COVID-19 samples from the United States, Italy and Spain. PBMCs, B-cell-depleted T cells, or T cells provided the cDNA or gDNA that made up the material.

Libraries were prepared by immunoSEQ multiplex PCR; TCRdb keeps only in-frame clonotypes and omits some of them. The sample has tens of thousands of clones, 70% to 90% seen once. This CDR3 spans 14 amino acids. Germline CDR1 and CDR2: KGHDR and SFDVKD. Trimming pared 3 bases from V and 4 bases from J, leaving 11 bases between. The sequence was collected from a man between 65 and 85 years old with active COVID-19. What was sequenced was peripheral blood. The genes are TRBV24-1 and TRBJ1-2; TRBD1 might be the D (5 bases). The CDR3 DNA follows: TGTGCCACCAGTGATCCCCGGGGGGGCTATGGCTACACCTTC. It codes for CATSDPRGGYGYTF.